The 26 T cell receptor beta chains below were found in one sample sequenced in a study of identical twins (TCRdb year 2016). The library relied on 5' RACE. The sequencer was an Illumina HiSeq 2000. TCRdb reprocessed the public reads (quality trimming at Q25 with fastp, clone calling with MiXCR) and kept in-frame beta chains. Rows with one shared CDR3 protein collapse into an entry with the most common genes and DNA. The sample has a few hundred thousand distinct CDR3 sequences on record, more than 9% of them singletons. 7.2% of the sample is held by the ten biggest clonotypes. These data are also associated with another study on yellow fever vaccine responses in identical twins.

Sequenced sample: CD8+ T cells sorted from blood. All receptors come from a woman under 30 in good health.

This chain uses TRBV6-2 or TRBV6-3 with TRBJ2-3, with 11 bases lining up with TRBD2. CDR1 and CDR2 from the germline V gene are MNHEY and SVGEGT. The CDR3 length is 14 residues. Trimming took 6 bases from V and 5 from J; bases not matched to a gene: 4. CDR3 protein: CASSGTSGLDTQYF. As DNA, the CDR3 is TGTGCCAGCAGCGGGACTAGCGGACTAGATACGCAGTATTTT.

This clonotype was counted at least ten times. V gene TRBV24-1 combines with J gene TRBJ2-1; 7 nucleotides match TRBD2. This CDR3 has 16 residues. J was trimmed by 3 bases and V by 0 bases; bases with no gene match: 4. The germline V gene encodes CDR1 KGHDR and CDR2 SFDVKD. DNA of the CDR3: TGTGCCACCAGTGATTTGTCTAGCGGAGACTACAATGAGCAGTTCTTC. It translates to CATSDLSSGDYNEQFF.

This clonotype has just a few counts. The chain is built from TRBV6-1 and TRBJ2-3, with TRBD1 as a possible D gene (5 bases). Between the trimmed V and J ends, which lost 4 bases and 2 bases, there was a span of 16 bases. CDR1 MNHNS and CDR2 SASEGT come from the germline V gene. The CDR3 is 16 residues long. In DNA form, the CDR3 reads TGTGCCAGCAGTGTCTTGACAGACGAAGACACAGATACGCAGTATTTT. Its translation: CASSVLTDEDTDTQYF.

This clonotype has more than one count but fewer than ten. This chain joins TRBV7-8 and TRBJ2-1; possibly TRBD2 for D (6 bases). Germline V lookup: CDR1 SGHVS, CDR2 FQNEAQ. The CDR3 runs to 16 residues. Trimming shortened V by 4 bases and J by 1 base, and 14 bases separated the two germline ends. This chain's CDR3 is CASSWGPGTSYNEQFF. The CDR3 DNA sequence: TGTGCCAGCAGCTGGGGACCCGGGACTTCCTACAATGAGCAGTTCTTC.

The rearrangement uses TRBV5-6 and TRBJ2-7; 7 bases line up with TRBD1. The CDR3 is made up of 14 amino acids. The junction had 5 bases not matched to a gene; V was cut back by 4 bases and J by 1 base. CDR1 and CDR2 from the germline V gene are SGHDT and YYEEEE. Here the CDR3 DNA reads TGTGCCAGCAGCCCCCACAGGGGATCCTACGAGCAGTACTTC. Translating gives CASSPHRGSYEQYF.

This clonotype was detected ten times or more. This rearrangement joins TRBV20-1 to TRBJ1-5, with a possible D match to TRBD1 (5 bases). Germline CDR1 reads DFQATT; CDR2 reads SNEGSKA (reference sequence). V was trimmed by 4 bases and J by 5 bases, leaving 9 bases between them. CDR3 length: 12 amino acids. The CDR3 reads CSATDRYQPQHF. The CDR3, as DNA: TGCAGTGCTACCGACAGATATCAGCCCCAGCATTTT.

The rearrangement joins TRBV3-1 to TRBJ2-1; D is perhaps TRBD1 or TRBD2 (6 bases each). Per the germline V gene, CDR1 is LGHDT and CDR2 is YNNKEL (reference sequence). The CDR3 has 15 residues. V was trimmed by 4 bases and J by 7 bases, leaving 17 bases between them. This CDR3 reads CASSPPGAGWNEQFF. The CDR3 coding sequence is TGTGCCAGCAGCCCCCCGGGGGCAGGGTGGAATGAGCAGTTCTTC.

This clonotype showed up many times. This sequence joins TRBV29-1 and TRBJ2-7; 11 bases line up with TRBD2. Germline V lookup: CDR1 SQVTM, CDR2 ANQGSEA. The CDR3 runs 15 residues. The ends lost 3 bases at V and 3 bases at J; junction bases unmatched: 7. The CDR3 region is CSVETYGTSGYEQYF. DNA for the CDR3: TGCAGCGTTGAGACCTACGGGACTAGCGGCTACGAGCAGTACTTC.

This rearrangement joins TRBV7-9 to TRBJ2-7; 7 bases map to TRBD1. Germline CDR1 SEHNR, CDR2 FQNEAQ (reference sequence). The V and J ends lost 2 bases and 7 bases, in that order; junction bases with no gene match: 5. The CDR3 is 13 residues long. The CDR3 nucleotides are TGTGCCAGCAGCTTATTACAGGGGAAGGAGCAGTACGTC. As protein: CASSLLQGKEQYV.

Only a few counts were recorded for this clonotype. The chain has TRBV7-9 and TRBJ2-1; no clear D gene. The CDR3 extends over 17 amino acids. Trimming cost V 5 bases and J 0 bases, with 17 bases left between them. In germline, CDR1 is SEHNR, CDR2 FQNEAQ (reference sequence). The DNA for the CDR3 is TGTGCCAGCAGCCCGCTCTCCCCTGCAAGCTCCTACAATGAGCAGTTCTTC. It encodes CASSPLSPASSYNEQFF.

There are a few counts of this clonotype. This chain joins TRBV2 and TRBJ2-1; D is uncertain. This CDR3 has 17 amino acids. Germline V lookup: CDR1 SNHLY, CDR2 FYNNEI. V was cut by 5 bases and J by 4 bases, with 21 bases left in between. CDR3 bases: TGTGCCAGCAGTCCGTCCCTTAGCTACGGGCATTACAATGAGCAGTTCTTC. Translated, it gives CASSPSLSYGHYNEQFF.

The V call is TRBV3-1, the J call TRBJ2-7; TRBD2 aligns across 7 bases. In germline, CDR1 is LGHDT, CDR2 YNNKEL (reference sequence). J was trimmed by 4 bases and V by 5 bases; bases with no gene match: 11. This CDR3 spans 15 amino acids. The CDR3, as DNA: TGTGCCAGCAGCGCCAGTATGGGACTACTATACGAGCAGTACTTC. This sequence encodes CASSASMGLLYEQYF.

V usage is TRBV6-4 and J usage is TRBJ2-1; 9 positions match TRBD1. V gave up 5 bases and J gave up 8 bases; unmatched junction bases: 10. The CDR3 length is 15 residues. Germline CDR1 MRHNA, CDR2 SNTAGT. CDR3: CASSPTGQGVHEQFF. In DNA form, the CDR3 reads TGTGCCAGCAGTCCTACGGGACAGGGTGTTCATGAGCAGTTCTTC.

The CDR3 DNA reads TGTGCCAGCAGTTTATTTCGGACAGGGAATCAGCCCCAGCATTTT. Residues: CASSLFRTGNQPQHF. The V and J genes are TRBV28 and TRBJ1-5, with 8 bases aligning to TRBD1. Germline V gene lookup returns CDR1 MDHEN and CDR2 SYDVKM. The length of the CDR3 is 15 residues. With 1 base clipped from V and 4 bases from J, the junction kept 3 bases outside the gene matches.

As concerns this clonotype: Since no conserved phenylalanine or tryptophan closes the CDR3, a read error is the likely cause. The CDR3 spells CASTSGYEQYS. CDR3 DNA: TGTGCCAGCACTAGCGGCTACGAGCAGTACTCC. The chain employs TRBV28 and TRBJ2-7, with TRBD2 matching over 7 bases. Trimming at V came to 7 bases and at J to 3 bases, leaving 0 bases not matched to a gene. The CDR3 is 11 amino acids. CDR1 and CDR2 from the germline V gene are MDHEN and SYDVKM.

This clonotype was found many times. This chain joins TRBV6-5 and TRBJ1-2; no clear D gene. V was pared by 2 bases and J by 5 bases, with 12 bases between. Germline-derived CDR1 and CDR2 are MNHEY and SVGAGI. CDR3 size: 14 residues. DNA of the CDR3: TGTGCCAGCAGTTACGCACCATCTCTTTATGGCTACACCTTC. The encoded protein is CASSYAPSLYGYTF.

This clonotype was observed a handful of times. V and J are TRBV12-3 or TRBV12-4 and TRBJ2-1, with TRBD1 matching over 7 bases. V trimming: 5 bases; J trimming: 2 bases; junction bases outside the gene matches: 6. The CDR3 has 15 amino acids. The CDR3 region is CASSPDRDTYNEQFF. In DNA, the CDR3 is TGTGCCAGCAGTCCCGACAGGGACACCTACAATGAGCAGTTCTTC.

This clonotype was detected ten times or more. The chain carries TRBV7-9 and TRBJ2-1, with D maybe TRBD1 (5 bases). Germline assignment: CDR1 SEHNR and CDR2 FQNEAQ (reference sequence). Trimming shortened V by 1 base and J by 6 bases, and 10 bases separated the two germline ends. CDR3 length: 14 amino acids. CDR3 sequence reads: CASSLGSRVNEQFF. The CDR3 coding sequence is TGTGCCAGCAGCTTAGGTTCCAGGGTCAATGAGCAGTTCTTC.

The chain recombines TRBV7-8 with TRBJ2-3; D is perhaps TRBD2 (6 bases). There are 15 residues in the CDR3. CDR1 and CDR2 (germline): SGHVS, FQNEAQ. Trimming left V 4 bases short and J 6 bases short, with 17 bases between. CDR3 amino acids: CASSSGLPDVDTQYF. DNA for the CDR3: TGTGCCAGCAGCTCGGGACTTCCGGACGTCGATACGCAGTATTTT.

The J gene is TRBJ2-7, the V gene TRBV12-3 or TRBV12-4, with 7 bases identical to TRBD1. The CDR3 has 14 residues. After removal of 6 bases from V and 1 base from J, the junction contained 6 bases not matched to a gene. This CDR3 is CASSSPGGSYEQYF. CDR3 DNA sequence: TGTGCCAGCAGCAGTCCAGGGGGTTCCTACGAGCAGTACTTC.

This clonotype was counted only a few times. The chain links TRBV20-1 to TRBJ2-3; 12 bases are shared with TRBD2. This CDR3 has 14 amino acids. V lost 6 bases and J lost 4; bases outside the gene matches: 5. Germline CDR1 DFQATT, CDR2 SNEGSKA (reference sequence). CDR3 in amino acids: CSAGLAGLSDTQYF. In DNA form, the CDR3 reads TGCAGTGCCGGACTAGCGGGGCTATCAGATACGCAGTATTTT.

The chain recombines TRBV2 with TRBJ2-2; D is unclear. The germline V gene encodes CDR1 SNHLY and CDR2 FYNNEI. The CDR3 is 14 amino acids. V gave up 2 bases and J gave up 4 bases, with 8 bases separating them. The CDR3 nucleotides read TGTGCCAGCAGTGAACCGAGGTCCACCGGGGAGCTGTTTTTT. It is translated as CASSEPRSTGELFF.

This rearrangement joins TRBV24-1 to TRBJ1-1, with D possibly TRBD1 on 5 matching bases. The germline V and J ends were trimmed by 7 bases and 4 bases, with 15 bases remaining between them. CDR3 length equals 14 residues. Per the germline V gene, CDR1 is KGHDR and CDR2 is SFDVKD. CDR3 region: CATSPSSGGTEAFF. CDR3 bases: TGTGCCACCAGCCCCTCCTCGGGGGGCACTGAAGCTTTCTTT.

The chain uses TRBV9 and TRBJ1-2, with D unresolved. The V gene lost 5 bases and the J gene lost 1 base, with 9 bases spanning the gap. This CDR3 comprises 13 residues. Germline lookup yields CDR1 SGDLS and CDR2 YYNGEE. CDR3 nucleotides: TGTGCCAGCAGGCGAGGGATTAACTATGGCTACACCTTC. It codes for CASRRGINYGYTF.

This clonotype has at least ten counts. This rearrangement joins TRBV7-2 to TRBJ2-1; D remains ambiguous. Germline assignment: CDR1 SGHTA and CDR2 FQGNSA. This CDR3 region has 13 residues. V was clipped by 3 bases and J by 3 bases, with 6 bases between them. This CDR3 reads CASSFTSYNEQFF. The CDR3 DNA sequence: TGTGCCAGCAGCTTTACAAGCTACAATGAGCAGTTCTTC.

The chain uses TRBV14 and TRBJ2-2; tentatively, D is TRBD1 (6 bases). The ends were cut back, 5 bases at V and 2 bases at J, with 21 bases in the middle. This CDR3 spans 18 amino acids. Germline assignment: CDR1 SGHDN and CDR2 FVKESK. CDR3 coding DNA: TGTGCCAGCAGCGCTAATCCGGATAGGACAGCCAACACCGGGGAGCTGTTTTTT. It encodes CASSANPDRTANTGELFF. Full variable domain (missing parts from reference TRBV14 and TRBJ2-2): EAGVTQFPSHSVIEKGQTVTLRCDPISGHDNLYWYRRVMGKEIKFLLHFVKESKQDESGMPNNRFLAERTGGTYSTLKVQPAELEDSGVYFCASSANPDRTANTGELFFGEGSRLTVL.